There are a few counts of the clone carrying this T cell receptor beta chain. Germline CDR1 and CDR2: MDHEN and SYDVKM. The CDR3 totals 14 residues. The V end lost 8 bases, the J end lost 0 bases, and 13 bases lay between the germline ends. TCRdb fed the reads into MiXCR, producing one record per CDR3 protein. Of more than 400,000 distinct CDR3 sequences listed, around 27% are singletons. The data are from a study of T cell repertoires in cytomegalovirus infection. The clonotype comes from a human donor in good health (CMV status not recorded). Some clones in this sample may be carry-over from other donors' samples. The sample comprised PBMCs. The chain combines TRBV28 with TRBJ1-1; D possibly corresponds to TRBD1 (6 bases). CDR3 DNA: TGTGCCAGCGTAAAAGGGGGGATGAACACTGAAGCTTTCTTT. As protein: CASVKGGMNTEAFF.